Below, one TCR beta chain is given with its context. Its antigen is still unknown. Libraries were prepared by immunoSEQ multiplex PCR; TCRdb keeps only in-frame clonotypes and omits some of them. The sample lists around 69,000 clones, 85% to 90% seen once, with 5.5% to 6.5% in the top ten. V lost 2 bases and J 0 bases, leaving 11 bases between the germline ends. Germline V gene lookup returns CDR1 SGHAT and CDR2 FQNNGV. The CDR3 has 17 residues. This sample is drawn from a study of OX40 agonist ivuxolimab in advanced cancers. Across the study: Hepatocellular carcinoma, melanoma, renal cell or head and neck cancer was diagnosed in the dose-escalation patients.

The study, taken as a whole, reports: There were also nonresponders showing low normalized T-cell clonal expansion. In the 0.1 to 3.0 mg/kg range, CD4+ and CD8+ blood T cells had expanded clonally by week 6.

The sample here was CD4+ or CD8+ T cells sorted from blood, taken in a trial of the OX40 agonist ivuxolimab. The receptor was derived from an adult with an advanced solid tumor such as melanoma, head and neck, liver or kidney cancer. The V and J genes are TRBV11-2 and TRBJ2-6, with D uncertain. CDR3 in amino acids: CASSLLLMNSGANVLTF. DNA for the CDR3: TGTGCCAGCAGCTTACTCCTTATGAACTCTGGGGCCAACGTCCTGACTTTC.